Following are 31 T cell receptor beta chains from one sample sequenced in a study of blood T cell repertoires in COVID-19. The method was immunoSEQ multiplex PCR; TCRdb's version includes in-frame clones alone and lacks a portion of them. The sample holds fewer than 120,000 clones; 70% to 90% are singletons and the top ten take about 5%. Material: peripheral blood. The receptor source for this set is a human donor in a cohort sampled during active COVID-19.

The V gene is TRBV19, the J gene TRBJ2-7; TRBD2 matches at 12 bases. The CDR3 contains 17 residues. The trim removed 6 bases at V and 2 bases at J, leaving 11 bases unmatched. From germline, CDR1 is LNHDA and CDR2 SQIVND (reference sequence). CDR3 amino acids: CASSPTSGSLSTYEQYF. CDR3 DNA: TGTGCCAGTAGCCCGACTAGCGGGAGTCTTAGCACCTACGAGCAGTACTTC.

The rearrangement joins TRBV7-3 to TRBJ2-2, with D perhaps matching TRBD2 (6 bases). Per the germline V gene, CDR1 is SGHTA and CDR2 is FQGTGA. Trimming stripped 8 bases from V and 5 bases from J, with 12 bases between. The CDR3 consists of 13 residues. The chain's CDR3 is CASGSGHTGELFF. The CDR3 coding sequence is TGTGCCAGCGGGAGCGGGCATACCGGGGAGCTGTTTTTT.

This clone was counted only a few times. This chain's CDR3 is CASSLGGRAYNEQFF. The CDR3 DNA follows: TGCGCCAGCAGCTTGGGCGGGAGGGCCTACAATGAGCAGTTCTTC. The V call is TRBV5-1, the J call TRBJ2-1, with TRBD2 matching over 9 bases. The junction had 0 bases not matched to a gene; V was cut back by 0 bases and J by 2 bases. Germline V gives CDR1 SGHRS, CDR2 YFSETQ. CDR3 length: 15 residues.

This chain uses TRBV7-9 with TRBJ2-2; no definite D call. Germline V CDR1 and CDR2: SEHNR, FQNEAQ (reference sequence). CDR3 size: 13 residues. Trimming left V 5 bases short and J 5 bases short, with 9 bases between. The CDR3 coding sequence is TGTGCCAGCAGCGCAACAGCTACCGGGGAGCTGTTTTTT. Protein sequence: CASSATATGELFF.

The chain joins TRBV12-5 to TRBJ1-2, with a weak D call TRBD1 (6 bases). CDR3 length: 15 amino acids. Trimming took off 2 bases at V and 4 bases at J, with 14 bases between the two ends. CDR1 LGHNT and CDR2 FRNRAP come from the germline V gene. DNA for the CDR3: TGTGCTAGTGGTTTGACCTCGGGACAAGTCTATGGCTACACCTTC. Its protein is CASGLTSGQVYGYTF.

The rearrangement uses TRBV7-9 and TRBJ1-1, with 7 bases identical to TRBD1. Per germline, CDR1 SEHNR and CDR2 FQNEAQ (reference sequence). The CDR3 runs to 14 residues. V shed 4 bases, J shed 0 bases, and the junction held 2 bases outside the gene matches. CDR3 in DNA: TGTGCCAGCAGCTCGGGACAGATGAACACTGAAGCTTTCTTT. It codes for CASSSGQMNTEAFF.

The rearrangement links TRBV18 to TRBJ1-2; D not certain. Germline CDR1 and CDR2: KGHSH and LQKENI. The CDR3 is 15 amino acids. The V gene lost 1 base and the J gene lost 2 bases, with 11 bases spanning the gap. CDR3 residues: CASSPQGGQNYGYTF. The CDR3 DNA reads TGTGCCAGCTCACCACAAGGTGGGCAAAACTATGGCTACACCTTC.

The rearrangement uses TRBV5-4 and TRBJ2-5; 7 bases agree with TRBD1. V gave up 1 base and J gave up 1 base; unmatched junction bases: 7. Germline CDR1 is SGHNT and CDR2 is YYREEE (reference sequence). This CDR3 comprises 16 residues. CDR3 nucleotides: TGTGCCAGCAGCTTGAAGAGACAGGGTGGCCAAGAGACCCAGTACTTC. Its translation is CASSLKRQGGQETQYF.

V usage is TRBV7-9 and J usage is TRBJ1-5, with 9 positions matching TRBD1. The germline V gene encodes CDR1 SEHNR and CDR2 FQNEAQ (reference sequence). CDR3 size: 14 residues. The V and J ends lost 5 bases and 4 bases, in that order; junction bases with no gene match: 3. The CDR3 DNA follows: TGTGCCAGCAGCCCTGGGACAGGGAATCAGCCCCAGCATTTT. Protein product: CASSPGTGNQPQHF.

The chain joins TRBV6-6 to TRBJ1-5; 8 bases fit TRBD1. The CDR3 totals 14 residues. Germline CDR1 MNHNY, CDR2 SVGAGI (reference sequence). Trimming at V came to 10 bases and at J to 0 bases, leaving 5 bases not matched to a gene. CDR3 nucleotide sequence: TGTGCCATCTCGGACAGGGCTAGCAATCAGCCCCAGCATTTT. It codes for CAISDRASNQPQHF.

The CDR3 reads CASSVGDRAGEKLFF. DNA for the CDR3: TGTGCCAGCAGCGTAGGGGACAGGGCAGGAGAAAAACTGTTTTTT. The gene calls are TRBV9 and TRBJ1-4, with TRBD1 identical over 9 bases. CDR1 is SGDLS, CDR2 YYNGEE, per germline. The CDR3 is 15 residues long. The ends lost 0 bases at V and 8 bases at J; junction bases unmatched: 5.

This sequence joins TRBV9 and TRBJ1-1; D gene uncertain. CDR3 size: 14 residues. V lost 0 bases to trimming and J lost 0 bases, with 6 bases between them. Germline loops: CDR1 SGDLS, CDR2 YYNGEE. CDR3 sequence reads: CASSVDIMNTEAFF. The DNA of the CDR3 is TGTGCCAGCAGCGTAGACATAATGAACACTGAAGCTTTCTTT. Combining the CDR3 with reference TRBV9 and TRBJ1-1 gives the whole variable domain DSGVTQTPKHLITATGQRVTLRCSPRSGDLSVYWYQQSLDQGLQFLIQYYNGEERAKGNILERFSAQQFPDLHSELNLSSLELGDSALYFCASSVDIMNTEAFFGQGTRLTVV.

The chain is built from TRBV9 and TRBJ1-3; 8 bases align to TRBD1. The CDR3 spans 13 residues. V gave up 4 bases and J gave up 4 bases; unmatched junction bases: 1. Looked up from germline, CDR1 is SGDLS and CDR2 is YYNGEE. The CDR3 here is CASSPGGGNTIYF. CDR3 DNA: TGTGCCAGCAGCCCAGGGGGCGGAAACACCATATATTTT.

V gene TRBV2 combines with J gene TRBJ2-5; TRBD2 matches 7 bases. Unmatched junction bases numbered 5, after V lost 5 bases and J lost 2 bases. There are 14 residues in the CDR3. Germline values: CDR1 SNHLY, CDR2 FYNNEI. CDR3 in amino acids: CASSTGTTQETQYF. CDR3 bases: TGTGCCAGCAGTACTGGGACTACACAAGAGACCCAGTACTTC.

The chain uses TRBV21-1 and TRBJ2-1; the table's D call, TRBD1, has no DNA check behind it. TRBV21-1 is a recognized pseudogene. The CDR3 is 22 residues long. The CDR3 DNA reads TGTGCCAGCAGCAAAGAATCTTACCGGGACAGGGCAGGGGCTAGCTCCTACAATGAGCAGTTCTTC. This sequence encodes CASSKESYRDRAGASSYNEQFF.

The rearrangement uses TRBV7-9 and TRBJ2-3; TRBD1 agrees at 7 bases. Losses at the gene ends were 2 bases for V and 0 bases for J; bases not matched to a gene: 8. Germline CDR1 is SEHNR and CDR2 is FQNEAQ (reference sequence). The CDR3 is made up of 17 amino acids. CDR3 protein: CASSLIRDSDSTDTQYF. For the CDR3, the DNA is TGTGCCAGCAGCTTAATCCGGGACAGCGATAGCACAGATACGCAGTATTTT.

This chain uses TRBV27 with TRBJ2-3; 7 bases agree with TRBD1. The CDR3 is 16 amino acids. J lost 6 bases, V lost 0 bases, and 9 bases had no gene match. Germline assignment: CDR1 MNHEY and CDR2 SMNVEV (reference sequence). In DNA form, the CDR3 reads TGTGCCAGCAGTTTATCTTATGGACTCAGGGGGGATACGCAGTATTTT. Its translation is CASSLSYGLRGDTQYF.

The chain couples TRBV11-2 to TRBJ1-2; the D gene is possibly TRBD1 (5 bases). The germline V and J ends were trimmed by 5 bases and 2 bases, with 27 bases remaining between them. The germline CDR1 and CDR2 sequences are SGHAT and FQNNGV. The CDR3 runs 19 residues. The CDR3 spells CASSHSVVIKGRRNYGYTF. DNA for the CDR3: TGTGCCAGCAGCCACAGTGTGGTCATTAAGGGGAGGAGGAACTATGGCTACACCTTC.

The sample holds a few counts of this clone. This rearrangement joins TRBV24-1 to TRBJ2-2; D is unclear. CDR3 length: 15 residues. V was trimmed by 5 bases and J by 5 bases, leaving 14 bases between them. Germline V gene data show CDR1 as KGHDR and CDR2 as SFDVKD. CDR3 residues: CATSGTGIGTGELFF. DNA for the CDR3: TGTGCCACCAGTGGCACGGGTATCGGGACCGGGGAGCTGTTTTTT.

The rearrangement joins TRBV4-1 to TRBJ1-4; 12 bases align to TRBD1. The CDR3 runs 18 residues. Losses at the gene ends were 6 bases for V and 4 bases for J; bases not matched to a gene: 12. Germline loops: CDR1 MGHRA, CDR2 YSYEKL. The CDR3 bases are TGCGCCAGCAGACGGACCGGGACAGGGGGCCGAGATAATGAAAAACTGTTTTTT. It is translated as CASRRTGTGGRDNEKLFF.

CDR3 nucleotides: TGTGCCAGCCGCCTGCTAGCGGCGCAAGAGACCCAGTACTTC. Translation gives CASRLLAAQETQYF. The V gene is TRBV27, the J gene TRBJ2-5, with 7 positions matching TRBD2. CDR3 length equals 14 residues. Germline V gene sequence: CDR1 MNHEY, CDR2 SMNVEV (reference sequence). V was pared by 8 bases and J by 2 bases, with 8 bases of the junction left unmatched.

This CDR3 is CAWSVQGNQPQHF. As DNA, the CDR3 is TGTGCCTGGAGTGTACAGGGGAACCAGCCCCAGCATTTT. The V and J genes are TRBV30 and TRBJ1-5, with 7 bases aligning to TRBD1. Germline V gene sequence: CDR1 GTSNPN, CDR2 SVGIG (reference sequence). This CDR3 has 13 residues. Trimming cost V 0 bases and J 7 bases; bases outside gene matches: 3.

About this clone: Additional DNA sequences in this sample encode the identical CDR3. The chain recombines TRBV27 with TRBJ2-7; TRBD2 aligns across 8 bases. The length of the CDR3 is 16 residues. CDR1 is MNHEY, CDR2 SMNVEV, per germline (reference sequence). The V gene end was trimmed by 0 bases and the J gene end by 2 bases; junction bases not matched to a gene: 6. The CDR3: CASSLSWLAGTYEQYF. CDR3 DNA: TGTGCCAGCAGTTTATCTTGGCTAGCGGGTACCTACGAGCAGTACTTC.

CDR3 loop: CSVAPRGLEKEIQYF. In DNA, the CDR3 is TGCAGCGTTGCCCCCAGGGGACTAGAGAAGGAGATTCAGTACTTC. This chain links TRBV29-1 with TRBJ2-4, with TRBD2 identical over 8 bases. The V gene end was trimmed by 4 bases and the J gene end by 10 bases; junction bases not matched to a gene: 15. The CDR3 is 15 residues long. CDR1 SQVTM and CDR2 ANQGSEA come from the germline V gene. Complete variable domain (other parts from reference TRBV29-1 and TRBJ2-4): SAVISQKPSRDICQRGTSLTIQCQVDSQVTMMFWYRQQPGQSLTLIATANQGSEATYESGFVIDKFPISRPNLTFSTLTVSNMSPEDSSIYLCSVAPRGLEKEIQYFGAGTRLSVL.

The chain has TRBV11-2 and TRBJ1-1; possible D gene TRBD1, 6 bases. Looked up from germline, CDR1 is SGHAT and CDR2 is FQNNGV. The CDR3 totals 16 residues. The ends were cut back, 6 bases at V and 1 base at J, with 18 bases in the middle. This chain's CDR3 is CASSSRVQGPNTEAFF. As DNA, the CDR3 is TGTGCCAGCAGTTCAAGGGTGCAGGGGCCGAACACTGAAGCTTTCTTT. The full variable domain, completed using reference TRBV11-2 and TRBJ1-1, is EAGVAQSPRYKIIEKRQSVAFWCNPISGHATLYWYQQILGQGPKLLIQFQNNGVVDDSQLPKDRFSAERLKGVDSTLKIQPAKLEDSAVYLCASSSRVQGPNTEAFFGQGTRLTVV.

The chain combines TRBV30 with TRBJ2-7, with TRBD1 as a possible D gene (6 bases). The CDR3 has 13 residues. The V gene lost 0 bases and the J gene lost 7 bases, with 13 bases spanning the gap. Per the germline V gene, CDR1 is GTSNPN and CDR2 is SVGIG (reference sequence). In nucleotides, the CDR3 is TGTGCCTGGAGTGTACTCGGCACAGGGGAGCAGTACTTC. Residues: CAWSVLGTGEQYF.

J is TRBJ1-2 and V is TRBV29-1, with D hard to call. The germline V gene encodes CDR1 SQVTM and CDR2 ANQGSEA. V was pared by 3 bases and J by 4 bases, with 9 bases between. The CDR3 contains 12 residues. CDR3 region: CSVDHLVYGYTF. The CDR3 nucleotides read TGCAGCGTTGATCACCTAGTCTATGGCTACACCTTC.

The chain employs TRBV19 and TRBJ1-2, with D unresolved. The CDR3 is 13 amino acids. Germline V gene data show CDR1 as LNHDA and CDR2 as SQIVND (reference sequence). Trimming took off 2 bases at V and 0 bases at J, with 4 bases between the two ends. The CDR3 loop reads CASSIQSNYGYTF. The CDR3 coding sequence is TGTGCCAGTAGTATACAATCTAACTATGGCTACACCTTC.

This rearrangement joins TRBV4-1 to TRBJ2-1, with 8 bases fitting TRBD2. The CDR3 has 19 amino acids. The V and J ends lost 3 bases and 6 bases, in that order; junction bases with no gene match: 19. Germline-derived CDR1 and CDR2 are MGHRA and YSYEKL. CDR3 in amino acids: CASSHSSLSGTRGGNEQFF. CDR3 DNA sequence: TGCGCCAGCAGCCACTCGAGCCTGAGTGGGACTAGGGGAGGCAATGAGCAGTTCTTC.

The genes are TRBV6-5 and TRBJ2-5; D uncertain. The CDR3 runs 14 residues. In germline, CDR1 is MNHEY, CDR2 SVGAGI. V lost 2 bases and J 4 bases, leaving 11 bases between the germline ends. The CDR3 loop reads CASSYPTFPETQYF. CDR3 DNA: TGTGCCAGCAGTTACCCTACCTTCCCAGAGACCCAGTACTTC.

This chain connects TRBV7-8 to TRBJ2-7, with 8 bases lining up with TRBD1. CDR1 SGHVS and CDR2 FQNEAQ come from the germline V gene. The V gene end was trimmed by 5 bases and the J gene end by 7 bases; junction bases not matched to a gene: 10. CDR3 length: 14 amino acids. The CDR3 is CASSKAGRGQEQYF. Written as DNA, the CDR3 is TGTGCCAGCAGCAAAGCGGGCAGGGGGCAAGAGCAGTACTTC. Based on the CDR3 plus reference TRBV7-8 and TRBJ2-7, the full variable domain is GAGVSQSPRYKVAKRGQDVALRCDPISGHVSLFWYQQALGQGPEFLTYFQNEAQLDKSGLPSDRFFAERPEGSVSTLKIQRTQQEDSAVYLCASSKAGRGQEQYFGPGTRLTVT.